The 13 T cell receptor beta chains below come from one sample, sequenced in a study of blood T cell repertoires in COVID-19. The table came from immunoSEQ multiplex PCR; TCRdb's copy has only in-frame clones and leaves some out. The table shows approximately 440,000 clones, with 90% occurring only once. Specimen: PBMCs or T cells enriched from blood (not recorded which). These receptors were taken from a man aged 18 to 30 who had recovered from COVID-19.

This rearrangement joins TRBV28 to TRBJ1-5, with 8 positions matching TRBD1. Germline trimming cut 6 bases from V and 0 bases from J; bases unmatched to any gene: 7. CDR1 and CDR2 from the germline V gene are MDHEN and SYDVKM. CDR3 size: 16 residues. CDR3 coding DNA: TGTGCCAGCAGGGTGGACAGGGTGTATAGCAATCAGCCCCAGCATTTT. It codes for CASRVDRVYSNQPQHF.

The gene calls are TRBV3-1 (or the pseudogene TRBV3-2) and TRBJ1-1, with unresolved D. V was shortened by 3 bases and J by 1 base, with 9 bases between the two germline ends. CDR3 length: 14 amino acids. CDR1 LGHDT and CDR2 YNNKEL come from the germline V gene (reference sequence). This chain's CDR3 is CASSHSRGNTEAFF. DNA for the CDR3: TGTGCCAGCAGCCACTCCCGGGGGAACACTGAAGCTTTCTTT.

Ten or more counts support this clone. The chain uses TRBV28 and TRBJ2-3, with 9 bases aligning to TRBD2. Germline V gives CDR1 MDHEN, CDR2 SYDVKM. V dropped 6 bases and J dropped 3; count of bases not matched to a gene: 7. The CDR3 runs to 15 residues. CDR3 sequence reads: CASSQTSGLTDTQYF. The CDR3 bases are TGTGCCAGCAGCCAGACTAGCGGATTGACAGATACGCAGTATTTT.

The chain has TRBV28 and TRBJ2-7; 9 nucleotides agree with TRBD1. V shed 6 bases, J shed 4 bases, and the junction held 13 bases outside the gene matches. The CDR3 loop spans 16 amino acids. Per germline, CDR1 MDHEN and CDR2 SYDVKM. Written as DNA, the CDR3 is TGTGCCAGCAGAGTACAGGGGGCGCCTGAGAAATACGAGCAGTACTTC. This sequence encodes CASRVQGAPEKYEQYF.

This CDR3 is CASSQGSRNTEAFF. Written as DNA, the CDR3 is TGTGCCAGCAGCCAAGGGAGCAGGAACACTGAAGCTTTCTTT. The chain couples TRBV3-1 (or the pseudogene TRBV3-2) to TRBJ1-1; no reliable D call. Deletions cut 1 base from V and 1 base from J, with 7 bases between. CDR1 is LGHDT, CDR2 YNNKEL, per germline (reference sequence). This CDR3 has 14 residues.

The chain employs TRBV2 and TRBJ1-5, with TRBD1 as a possible D gene (6 bases). Germline CDR1 SNHLY, CDR2 FYNNEI. Trimming shortened V by 2 bases and J by 7 bases, and 15 bases separated the two germline ends. The CDR3 loop spans 15 amino acids. The CDR3 loop reads CASSESARGSQPQHF. The DNA for the CDR3 is TGTGCCAGCAGTGAATCCGCCAGGGGCAGCCAGCCCCAGCATTTT.

The chain combines TRBV5-1 with TRBJ1-4; weak D call: TRBD1 (5 bases). CDR3 length: 15 amino acids. Between the trimmed V and J ends, which lost 4 bases and 8 bases, there was a span of 18 bases. CDR1 is SGHRS, CDR2 YFSETQ, per germline. CDR3 region: CASSGGTSGREKLFF. CDR3 nucleotide sequence: TGCGCCAGCAGCGGCGGGACTTCTGGGAGGGAAAAACTGTTTTTT.

The chain is built from TRBV10-3 and TRBJ2-7, with 8 positions matching TRBD1. V was pared by 6 bases and J by 2 bases, with 12 bases of the junction left unmatched. Germline V gene lookup returns CDR1 ENHRY and CDR2 SYGVKD. The CDR3 is 16 amino acids. The CDR3 loop reads CAISAPLDRVPYEQYF. The CDR3 nucleotides are TGTGCCATCAGCGCGCCCTTGGACAGGGTACCCTACGAGCAGTACTTC.

V is TRBV29-1 and J is TRBJ2-3; 13 nucleotides match TRBD2. CDR3 length equals 16 residues. Germline CDR1 reads SQVTM; CDR2 reads ANQGSEA. After removal of 7 bases from V and 1 base from J, the junction contained 8 bases not matched to a gene. The CDR3 coding sequence is TGCAGCGCTGCCGCTGGACTAGCGGGAGGCACAGATACGCAGTATTTT. It is translated as CSAAAGLAGGTDTQYF.

This chain connects TRBV27 to TRBJ2-3; D possibly corresponds to TRBD2 (6 bases). Germline V gives CDR1 MNHEY, CDR2 SMNVEV (reference sequence). The CDR3 sequence is 14 residues long. V was cut by 5 bases and J by 4 bases, with 13 bases left in between. The DNA of the CDR3 is TGTGCCAGCAGTCCCCACGGGGGAGCAGATACGCAGTATTTT. Protein product: CASSPHGGADTQYF.

The chain combines TRBV7-9 with TRBJ1-1; possibly TRBD1 for D (6 bases). The germline V gene has CDR1 SEHNR and CDR2 FQNEAQ (reference sequence). Trimming removed 5 bases from V and 1 base from J, with 17 bases in between. This CDR3 contains 16 residues. The CDR3 loop reads CASSTPGGARNTEAFF. The CDR3 coding sequence is TGTGCCAGCAGCACCCCTGGGGGGGCTCGGAACACTGAAGCTTTCTTT.

This chain connects TRBV7-9 to TRBJ2-7; D is possibly TRBD2 (7 bases). Germline CDR1 SEHNR, CDR2 FQNEAQ (reference sequence). This CDR3 region has 16 residues. With 1 base removed from V and 3 bases from J, the gap between germline ends came to 16 bases. CDR3 coding DNA: TGTGCCAGCAGCTTAGGAGGGAGGGGGGACCTCTACGAGCAGTACTTC. Translating it yields CASSLGGRGDLYEQYF. The full variable domain, completed using reference TRBV7-9 and TRBJ2-7, is DTGVSQNPRHKITKRGQNVTFRCDPISEHNRLYWYRQTLGQGPEFLTYFQNEAQLEKSRLLSDRFSAERPKGSFSTLEIQRTEQGDSAMYLCASSLGGRGDLYEQYFGPGTRLTVT.

The chain joins TRBV5-1 to TRBJ2-1, with unresolved D. V gave up 0 bases and J gave up 5 bases, with 6 bases separating them. This CDR3 has 13 amino acids. Germline CDR1 SGHRS, CDR2 YFSETQ. The chain's CDR3 is CASSLGRNNEQFF. The DNA of the CDR3 is TGCGCCAGCAGCTTGGGGCGGAACAATGAGCAGTTCTTC.